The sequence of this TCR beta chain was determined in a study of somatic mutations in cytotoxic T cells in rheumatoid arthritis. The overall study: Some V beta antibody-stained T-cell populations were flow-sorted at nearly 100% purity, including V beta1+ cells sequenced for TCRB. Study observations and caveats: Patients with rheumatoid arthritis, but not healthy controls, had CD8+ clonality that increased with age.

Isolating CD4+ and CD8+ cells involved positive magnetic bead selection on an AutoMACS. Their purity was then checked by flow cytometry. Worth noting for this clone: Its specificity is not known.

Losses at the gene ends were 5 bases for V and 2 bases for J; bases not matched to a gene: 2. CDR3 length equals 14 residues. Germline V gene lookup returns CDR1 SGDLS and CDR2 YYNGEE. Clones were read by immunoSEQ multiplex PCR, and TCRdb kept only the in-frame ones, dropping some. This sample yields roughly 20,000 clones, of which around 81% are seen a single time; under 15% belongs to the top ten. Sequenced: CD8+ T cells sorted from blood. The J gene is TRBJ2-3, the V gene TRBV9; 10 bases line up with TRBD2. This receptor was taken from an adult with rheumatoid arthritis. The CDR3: CASSSGGFTDTQYF. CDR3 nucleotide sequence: TGTGCCAGCAGTAGCGGGGGGTTCACAGATACGCAGTATTTT.